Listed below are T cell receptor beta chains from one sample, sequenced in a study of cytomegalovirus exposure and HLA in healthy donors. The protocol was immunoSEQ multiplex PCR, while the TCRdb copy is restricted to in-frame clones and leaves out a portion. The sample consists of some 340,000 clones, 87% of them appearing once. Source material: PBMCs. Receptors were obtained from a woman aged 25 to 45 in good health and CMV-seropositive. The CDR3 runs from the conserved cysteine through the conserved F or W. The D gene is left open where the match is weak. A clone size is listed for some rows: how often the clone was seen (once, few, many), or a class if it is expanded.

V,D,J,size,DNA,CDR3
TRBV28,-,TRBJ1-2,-,TGTGCCAGCAGTTTATTGCTCGGGCAGGGCTATGGCTACACCTTC,CASSLLLGQGYGYTF
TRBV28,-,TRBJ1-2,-,TGTGCCAGCAGCCCTCGTCTGGGACGGCAGAACTATGGCTACACCTTC,CASSPRLGRQNYGYTF
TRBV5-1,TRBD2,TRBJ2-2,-,TGCGCCAGCAGCCTCCCTAGCGGAAGCCTCTTCAACACCGGGGAGCTGTTTTTT,CASSLPSGSLFNTGELFF
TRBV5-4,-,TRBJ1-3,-,TGTGCCAGCAGCCCGGCGGGGGGCTCTGGAAACACCATATATTTT,CASSPAGGSGNTIYF
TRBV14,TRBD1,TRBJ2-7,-,TGTGCCAGCAGCTGGACCGGGACAGGTCTTTACGAGCAGTACTTC,CASSWTGTGLYEQYF
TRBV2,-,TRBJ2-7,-,TGTGCCAGCAGTGCTGGTCTGAAGAGCTACGAGCAGTACTTC,CASSAGLKSYEQYF
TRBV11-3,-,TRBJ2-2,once,TGTGCCAGCAGCCATGGACGTCCGAACACCGGGGAGCTGTTTTTT,CASSHGRPNTGELFF
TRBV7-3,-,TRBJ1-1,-,TGTGCCAGCAGCTTAAAGGGGGTCGGGACTGAAGCTTTCTTT,CASSLKGVGTEAFF
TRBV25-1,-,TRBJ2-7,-,TGTGCCAGCTCCACACAGGCCTCCTACGAGCAGTACTTC,CASSTQASYEQYF
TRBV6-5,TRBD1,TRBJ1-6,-,TGTGCCAGCAGTAGGGACAGGGGAAATTCACCCCTCCACTTT,CASSRDRGNSPLHF
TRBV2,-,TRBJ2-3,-,TGTGCCAGCACGGGGGCCACAGATACGCAGTATTTT,CASTGATDTQYF
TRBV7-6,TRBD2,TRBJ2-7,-,TGTGCCAGCAGCTTAGGGGGACTAGCGGGCTCCTACGAGCAGTACTTC,CASSLGGLAGSYEQYF
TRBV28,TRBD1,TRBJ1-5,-,TGTGCCAGCAGTCTCCCCCGGACAGGGCGGAGCAATCAGCCCCAGCATTTT,CASSLPRTGRSNQPQHF